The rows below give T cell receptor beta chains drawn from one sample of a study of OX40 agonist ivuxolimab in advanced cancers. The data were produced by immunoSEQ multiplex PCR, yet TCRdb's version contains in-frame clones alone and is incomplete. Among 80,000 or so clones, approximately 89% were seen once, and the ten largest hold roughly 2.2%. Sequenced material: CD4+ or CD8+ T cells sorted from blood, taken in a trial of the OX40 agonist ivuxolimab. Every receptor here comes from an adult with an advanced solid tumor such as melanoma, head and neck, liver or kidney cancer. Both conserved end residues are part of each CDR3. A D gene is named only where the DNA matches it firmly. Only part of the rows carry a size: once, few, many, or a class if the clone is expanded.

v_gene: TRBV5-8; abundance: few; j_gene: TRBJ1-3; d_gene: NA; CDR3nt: TGTGCCAGCAGCTTGGCAGTCTTCTCTGGAAACACCATATATTTT; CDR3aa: CASSLAVFSGNTIYF
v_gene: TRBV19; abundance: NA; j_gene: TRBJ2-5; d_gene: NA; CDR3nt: TGTGCCAGTAGTATAGTGCCAGGGATAGGAGAGACCCAGTACTTC; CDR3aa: CASSIVPGIGETQYF
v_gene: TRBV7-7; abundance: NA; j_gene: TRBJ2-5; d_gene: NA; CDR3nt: TGTGCCAGCGGGTCGTGGGGGGAGACCCAGTACTTC; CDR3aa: CASGSWGETQYF
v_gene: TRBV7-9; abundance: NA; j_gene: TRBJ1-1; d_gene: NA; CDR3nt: TGTGCCAGCAGCGGGTCTGGGCCTATCTTGAACACTGAAGCTTTCTTT; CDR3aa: CASSGSGPILNTEAFF
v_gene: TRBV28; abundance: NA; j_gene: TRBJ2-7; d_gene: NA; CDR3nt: TGTGCCAGCAGTTTAGTCTCTCGGTCCTACGAGCAGTACTTC; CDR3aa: CASSLVSRSYEQYF
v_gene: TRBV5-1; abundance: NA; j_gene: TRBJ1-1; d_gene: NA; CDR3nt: TGCGCCAGCAAAGCCCTTCTCTCGGCAGAGAACACTGAAGCTTTCTTT; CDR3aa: CASKALLSAENTEAFF
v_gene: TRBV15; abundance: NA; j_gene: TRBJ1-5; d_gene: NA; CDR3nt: TGTGCCACCAGCAAAGCGCTGTACCAGCCCCAGCATTTT; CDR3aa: CATSKALYQPQHF
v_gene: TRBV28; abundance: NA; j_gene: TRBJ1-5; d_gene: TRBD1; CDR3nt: TGTGCCAGCAGTTCCCGGGACAGGGGAGTCGGTCAGCCCCAGCATTTT; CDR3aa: CASSSRDRGVGQPQHF
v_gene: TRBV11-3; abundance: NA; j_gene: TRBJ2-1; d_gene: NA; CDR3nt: TGTGCCAGCAGCTTTGGCAATGAGCAGTTCTTC; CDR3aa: CASSFGNEQFF
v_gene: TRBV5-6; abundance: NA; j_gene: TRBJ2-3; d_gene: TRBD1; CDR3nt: TGTGCCAGCAACCCCGGACAGGTGGAGTTGGATACGCAGTATTTT; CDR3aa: CASNPGQVELDTQYF
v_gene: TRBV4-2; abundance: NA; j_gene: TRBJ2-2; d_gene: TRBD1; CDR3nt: TGTGCCAGCAGCCAAGGGGACAGGGTCACCGGGGAGCTGTTTTTT; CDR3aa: CASSQGDRVTGELFF
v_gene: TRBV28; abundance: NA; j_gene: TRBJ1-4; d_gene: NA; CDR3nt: TGTGCCAGCGTGCCGGGACGTCAAGAAAAACTGTTTTTT; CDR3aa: CASVPGRQEKLFF
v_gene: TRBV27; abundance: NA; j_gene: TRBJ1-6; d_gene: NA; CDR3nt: TGTGCCAGCAGTTTAGGTGGGCGGCCAAGTTCACCCCTCCACTTT; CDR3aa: CASSLGGRPSSPLHF
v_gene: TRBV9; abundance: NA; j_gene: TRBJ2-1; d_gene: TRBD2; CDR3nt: TGTGCCAGCAGCGTAGGGACTAGCGGATACAATGAGCAGTTCTTC; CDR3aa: CASSVGTSGYNEQFF
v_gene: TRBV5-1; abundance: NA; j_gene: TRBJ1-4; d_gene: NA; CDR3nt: TGCGCCAGCAGCCCCGGTCCAAATGAAAAACTGTTTTTT; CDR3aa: CASSPGPNEKLFF
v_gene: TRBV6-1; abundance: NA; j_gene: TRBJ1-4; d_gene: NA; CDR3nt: TGTGCCAGCAGTGAAGCTGCCGGGGGGGGGAATGAAAAACTGTTTTTT; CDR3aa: CASSEAAGGGNEKLFF